The clone carrying this TCR beta chain is a singleton in its sample. Participants were placed into cohorts based on the clinical history they reported. The sample originates from a study of blood T cell repertoires in COVID-19. At the level of the study: The United States, Italy and Spain supplied acute and convalescent COVID-19 samples. T cells, B-cell-depleted T cells, or PBMCs supplied cDNA or gDNA.

The authors' processing: Amplifying reference gene primers gave estimates of nucleated cell counts. Here immunoSEQ multiplex PCR was the method, and the copy in TCRdb shows in-frame clones only, minus some. The V and J calls and clone size come from that table; D and trimming were worked out from the DNA. The table records about 220,000 clones, 88% of them present only once. Sequencing was performed on PBMCs or T cells enriched from blood (not recorded which). The origin of this receptor is a woman in her 40s with acute COVID-19.

CDR3 in amino acids: CASMLGQGEIGYGYTF. As DNA, the CDR3 is TGTGCCAGTATGCTAGGACAGGGGGAGATCGGCTATGGCTACACCTTC. This sequence joins TRBV7-2 and TRBJ1-2; TRBD1 matches at 10 bases. This CDR3 contains 16 residues. J gave up 4 bases and V 9 bases, and 14 bases lay outside the gene matches. Germline V gene data show CDR1 as SGHTA and CDR2 as FQGNSA.